This entry concerns a single T cell receptor (beta chain). This clone's antigen is unknown. No base quality values were provided; no much bigger clone lies one nucleotide off. To prepare the library, PCR was applied. Sequencing instrument: Illumina HiSeq 2500. Molecular barcoding was employed in the preparation of TCR libraries, with unique molecular identifiers being used to normalize TCRbeta repertoire quantification. The raw public data were reprocessed by TCRdb itself: fastp quality trimming at Q25, MiXCR clonotype calling, in-frame beta chains only. Under each unique CDR3 protein, matching rows form one entry showing the most common genes and DNA. The sample data list about 640,000 distinct CDR3 sequences, and roughly 15% of these were observed just once. Of the sample, approximately 1.1% is held by the ten largest clones. Spanning cysteine to phenylalanine, the CDR3 consists of 17 amino acids. Here the CDR3 DNA is all that survives: 51 bases in frame from base 1. Unmatched junction bases come to 11, with V trimmed by 5 bases and J by 3 bases. Sequences SGHTA (CDR1) and FQGNSA (CDR2) are obtained from the germline V gene.

This sample stems from a study of T-cell reconstitution after alpha-beta-depleted transplantation in children (dated by TCRdb to between 2015 and 2016). Regarding the study in general: Using TCR repertoire profiling, the study followed T-cell immune reconstitution in a quantitative way in children after TCRalphabeta/CD19-depleted allogeneic hematopoietic cell transplantation.

The receptor's source is a human donor who donated a stem cell graft to a child with acute myeloid leukemia. The sample was PBMCs from the stem cell graft donor, taken from the stem cell graft. The sequence links TRBV7-2 to TRBJ2-2; TRBD2 fits 8 bases in the junction. The encoded CDR3 is CASSAGPGLGDTGELFF. The DNA is TGTGCCAGCAGCGCCGGGCCGGGACTAGGAGACACCGGGGAGCTGTTTTTT.